The clone carrying this T cell receptor beta chain has ten or more counts. Its cognate antigen is unknown. The trim removed 5 bases at V and 4 bases at J, leaving 8 bases unmatched. The CDR3 spans 15 residues. Germline assignment: CDR1 SEHNR and CDR2 FQNEAQ (reference sequence). TCRdb itself ran the RT-PCR reads through MiXCR, one entry per CDR3 protein. The repertoire holds about 800,000 distinct CDR3 sequences, with over 20% as singletons. The data were taken from a study of response to subunit inactivated influenza vaccine. Whole-study findings and limits: Seasonal influenza vaccination, on each occasion, was suggested by the authors to recruit few new T cells.

The chain uses TRBV7-9 and TRBJ2-1; 7 positions match TRBD2. The clonotype originates from a man between 45 and 60 years old who received an inactivated influenza vaccine. Sequenced here: PBMCs from blood, sampled roughly 5 days after vaccination. CDR3 sequence reads: CASSPTGRYYNEQFF. DNA for the CDR3: TGTGCCAGCAGCCCCACCGGGAGGTATTACAATGAGCAGTTCTTC.